The text below deals with one T cell receptor beta chain. The target antigen is unknown. The source of the sample is a study of T cell repertoires in cytomegalovirus infection. The study's findings and limits: The ex vivo response was dominated by HLA-C-restricted CMV-specific TCR beta clonotypes.

MiXCR was run by TCRdb on the reads, yielding one entry per CDR3 protein. This table has some 900,000 distinct CDR3 sequences, approximately 32% appearing once. The TCR originated in a human donor in good health (CMV status not recorded). Some clones in this sample may be carry-over from other donors' samples. The material sequenced was cultured CD8+ T cells from PBMCs, taken from culture after CMV antigen stimulation.

CDR3 coding DNA: TGTGCCAGCCGGTACGTCGGCAGGAACACTGAAGCTTTCTTT. Amino acid sequence: CASRYVGRNTEAFF. The chain employs TRBV27 and TRBJ1-1; no definite D call. The CDR3 runs 14 residues. Per germline, CDR1 MNHEY and CDR2 SMNVEV (reference sequence). With 8 bases removed from V and 1 base from J, the gap between germline ends came to 14 bases.